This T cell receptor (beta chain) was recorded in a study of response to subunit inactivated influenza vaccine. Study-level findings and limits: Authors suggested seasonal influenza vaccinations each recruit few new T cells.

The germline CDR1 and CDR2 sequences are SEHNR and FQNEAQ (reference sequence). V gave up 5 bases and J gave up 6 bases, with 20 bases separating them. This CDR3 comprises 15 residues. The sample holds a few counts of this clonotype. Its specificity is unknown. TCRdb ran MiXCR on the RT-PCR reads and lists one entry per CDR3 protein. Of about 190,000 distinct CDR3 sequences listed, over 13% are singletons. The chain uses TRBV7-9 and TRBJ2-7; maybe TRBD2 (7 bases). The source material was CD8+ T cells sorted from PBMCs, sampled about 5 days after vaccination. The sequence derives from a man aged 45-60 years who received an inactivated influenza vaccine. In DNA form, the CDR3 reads TGTGCCAGCAGCCCTCTGCGGGGGCCCTATATCGAGCAGTACTTC. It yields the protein CASSPLRGPYIEQYF.